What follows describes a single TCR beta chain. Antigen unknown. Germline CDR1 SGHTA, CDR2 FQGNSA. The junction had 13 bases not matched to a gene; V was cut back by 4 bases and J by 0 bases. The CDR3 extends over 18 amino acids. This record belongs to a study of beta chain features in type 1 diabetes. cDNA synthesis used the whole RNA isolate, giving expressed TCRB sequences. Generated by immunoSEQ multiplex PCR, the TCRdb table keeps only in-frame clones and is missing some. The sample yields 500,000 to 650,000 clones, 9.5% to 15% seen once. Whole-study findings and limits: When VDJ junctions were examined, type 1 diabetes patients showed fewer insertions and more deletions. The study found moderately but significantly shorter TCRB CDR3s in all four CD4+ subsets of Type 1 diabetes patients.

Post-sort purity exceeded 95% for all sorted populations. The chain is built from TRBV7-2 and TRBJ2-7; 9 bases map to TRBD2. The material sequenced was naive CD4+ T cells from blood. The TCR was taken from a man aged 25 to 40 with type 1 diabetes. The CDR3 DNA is TGTGCCAGCAGCTCTCCCCCGCTAGCGGGGCTTTTCTCCTACGAGCAGTACTTC. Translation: CASSSPPLAGLFSYEQYF.